The entry below gives a single T cell receptor beta chain sequence along with its context. Methods used by the authors: Amplification of reference gene primers was used by the study to estimate nucleated cell counts. The method was immunoSEQ multiplex PCR; TCRdb's version includes in-frame clones alone and lacks a portion of them. Clonal size and the V and J genes are those of that table, whereas D and trimming came from the DNA. The sample has roughly 300,000 clones, about nine tenths seen once. This sample is drawn from a study of blood T cell repertoires in COVID-19. Turning to the study itself: The cDNA or gDNA used as material had been derived from T cells, B-cell-depleted T cells, or PBMCs.

There are 15 residues in the CDR3. Germline CDR1 is LGHNT and CDR2 is FRNRAP. V shed 3 bases and J shed 1 base, with 10 bases lying between them. The clonotype was recovered from a woman aged 40 to 49 who had recovered from COVID-19. Sequenced sample: peripheral blood. The V call is TRBV12-5, the J call TRBJ2-1; the D is unclear. The CDR3 is CASGFRRRSYNEQFF. DNA for the CDR3: TGTGCTAGTGGTTTTCGGCGGAGATCCTACAATGAGCAGTTCTTC.